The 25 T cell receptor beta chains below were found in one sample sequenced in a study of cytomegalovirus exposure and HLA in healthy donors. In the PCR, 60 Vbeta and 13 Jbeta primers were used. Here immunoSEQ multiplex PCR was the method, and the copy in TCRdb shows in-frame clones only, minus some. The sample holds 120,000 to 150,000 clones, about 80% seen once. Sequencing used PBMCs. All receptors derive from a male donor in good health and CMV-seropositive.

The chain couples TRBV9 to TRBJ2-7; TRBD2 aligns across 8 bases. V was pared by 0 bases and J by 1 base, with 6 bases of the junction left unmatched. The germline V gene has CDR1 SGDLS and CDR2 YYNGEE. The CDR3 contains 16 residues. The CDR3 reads CASSVGSGTSSYEQYF. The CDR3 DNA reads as TGTGCCAGCAGCGTAGGATCCGGGACTAGTTCCTACGAGCAGTACTTC.

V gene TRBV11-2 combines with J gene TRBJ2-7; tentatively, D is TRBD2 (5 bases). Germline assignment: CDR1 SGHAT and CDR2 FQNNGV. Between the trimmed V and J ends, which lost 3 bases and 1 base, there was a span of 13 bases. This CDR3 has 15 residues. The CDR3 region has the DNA TGTGCCAGCAGCTTCCTCACGGGGTTTTCCTACGAGCAGTACTTC. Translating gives CASSFLTGFSYEQYF.

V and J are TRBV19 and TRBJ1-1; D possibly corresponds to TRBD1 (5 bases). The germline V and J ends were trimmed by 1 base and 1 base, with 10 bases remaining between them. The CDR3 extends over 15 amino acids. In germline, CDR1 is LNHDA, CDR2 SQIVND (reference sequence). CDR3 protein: CASSIGLGPNTEAFF. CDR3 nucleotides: TGTGCCAGTAGTATAGGTCTGGGGCCGAACACTGAAGCTTTCTTT.

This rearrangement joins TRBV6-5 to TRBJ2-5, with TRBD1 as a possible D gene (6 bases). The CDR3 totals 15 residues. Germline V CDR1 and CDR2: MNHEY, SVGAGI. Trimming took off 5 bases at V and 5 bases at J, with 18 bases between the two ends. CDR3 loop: CASSPRGGAGETQYF. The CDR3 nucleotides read TGTGCCAGCAGTCCCCGAGGGGGAGCTGGGGAGACCCAGTACTTC.

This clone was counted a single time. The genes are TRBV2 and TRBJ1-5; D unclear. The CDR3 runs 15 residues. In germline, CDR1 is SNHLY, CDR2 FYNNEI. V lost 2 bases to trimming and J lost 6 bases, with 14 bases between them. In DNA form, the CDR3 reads TGTGCCAGCAGTGAAAGGAGGGTTTCGGCTCAGCCCCAGCATTTT. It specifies CASSERRVSAQPQHF.

The CDR3 coding sequence is TGCAGCGTGGCCAGCAGGGGACTAACAACTAATGAAAAACTGTTTTTT. Protein sequence: CSVASRGLTTNEKLFF. The chain combines TRBV29-1 with TRBJ1-4; D possibly corresponds to TRBD1 (6 bases). V was clipped by 6 bases and J by 0 bases, with 17 bases between them. The CDR3 contains 16 residues. The V gene's germline CDR1 is SQVTM and CDR2 ANQGSEA.

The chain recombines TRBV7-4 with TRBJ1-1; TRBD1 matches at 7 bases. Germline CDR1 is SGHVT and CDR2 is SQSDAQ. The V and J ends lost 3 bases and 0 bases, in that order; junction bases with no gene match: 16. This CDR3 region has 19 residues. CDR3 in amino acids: CASSFIPLGTVTMNTEAFF. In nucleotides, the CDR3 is TGTGCCAGCAGCTTCATCCCCCTCGGGACAGTGACTATGAACACTGAAGCTTTCTTT.

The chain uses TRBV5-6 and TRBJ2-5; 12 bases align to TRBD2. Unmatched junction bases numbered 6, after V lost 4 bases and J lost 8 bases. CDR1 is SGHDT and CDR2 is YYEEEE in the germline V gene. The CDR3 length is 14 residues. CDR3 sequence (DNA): TGTGCCAGCAGCCGACTAGCGGGAGTGGGTACCCAGTACTTC. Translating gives CASSRLAGVGTQYF.

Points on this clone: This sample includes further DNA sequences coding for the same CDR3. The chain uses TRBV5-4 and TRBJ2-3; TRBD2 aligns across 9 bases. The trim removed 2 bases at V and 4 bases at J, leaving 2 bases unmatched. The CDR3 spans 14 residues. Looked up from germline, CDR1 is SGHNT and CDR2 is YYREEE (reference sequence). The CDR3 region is CASSFSGGADTQYF. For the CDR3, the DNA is TGTGCCAGCAGCTTTAGCGGGGGTGCAGATACGCAGTATTTT.

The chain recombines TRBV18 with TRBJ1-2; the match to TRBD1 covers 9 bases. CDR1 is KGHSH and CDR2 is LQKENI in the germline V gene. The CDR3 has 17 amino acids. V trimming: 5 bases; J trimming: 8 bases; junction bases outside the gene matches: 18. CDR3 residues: CASSYLPSGQGSDGYTF. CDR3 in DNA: TGTGCCAGCTCATATTTGCCCTCGGGACAGGGTTCGGACGGCTACACCTTC.

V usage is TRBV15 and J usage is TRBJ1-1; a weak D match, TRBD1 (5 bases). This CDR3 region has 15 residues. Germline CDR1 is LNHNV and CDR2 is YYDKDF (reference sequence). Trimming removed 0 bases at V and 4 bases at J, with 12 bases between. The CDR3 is CATSRDLTGGTEAFF. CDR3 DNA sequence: TGTGCCACCAGCAGAGACCTAACGGGGGGCACTGAAGCTTTCTTT.

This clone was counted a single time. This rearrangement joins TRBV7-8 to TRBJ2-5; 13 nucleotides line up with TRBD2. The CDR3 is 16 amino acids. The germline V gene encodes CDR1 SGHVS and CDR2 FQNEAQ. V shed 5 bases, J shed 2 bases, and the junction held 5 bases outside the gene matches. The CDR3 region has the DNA TGTGCCAGCAGCACCGGACTAGCGGGAGCTCAAGAGACCCAGTACTTC. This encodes CASSTGLAGAQETQYF.

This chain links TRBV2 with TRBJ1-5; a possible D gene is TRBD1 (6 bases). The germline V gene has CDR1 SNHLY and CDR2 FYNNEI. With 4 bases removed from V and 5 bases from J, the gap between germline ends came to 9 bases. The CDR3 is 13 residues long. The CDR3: CASSGQEDQPQHF. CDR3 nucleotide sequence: TGTGCCAGCAGTGGACAGGAAGATCAGCCCCAGCATTTT.

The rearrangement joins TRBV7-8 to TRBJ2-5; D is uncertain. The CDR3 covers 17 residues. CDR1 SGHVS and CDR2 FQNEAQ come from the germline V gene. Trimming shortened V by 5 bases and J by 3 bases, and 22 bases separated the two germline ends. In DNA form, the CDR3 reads TGTGCCAGCAGCCTAAAGGTGACACCGGATACCAAAGAGACCCAGTACTTC. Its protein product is CASSLKVTPDTKETQYF. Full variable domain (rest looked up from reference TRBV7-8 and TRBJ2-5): GAGVSQSPRYKVAKRGQDVALRCDPISGHVSLFWYQQALGQGPEFLTYFQNEAQLDKSGLPSDRFFAERPEGSVSTLKIQRTQQEDSAVYLCASSLKVTPDTKETQYFGPGTRLLVL.

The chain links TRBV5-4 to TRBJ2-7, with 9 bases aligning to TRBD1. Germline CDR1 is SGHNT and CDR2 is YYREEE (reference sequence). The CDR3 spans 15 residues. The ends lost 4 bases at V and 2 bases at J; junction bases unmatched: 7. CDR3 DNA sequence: TGTGCCAGCAGCGCATCCGGGACAGGGCCCTACGAGCAGTACTTC. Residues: CASSASGTGPYEQYF.

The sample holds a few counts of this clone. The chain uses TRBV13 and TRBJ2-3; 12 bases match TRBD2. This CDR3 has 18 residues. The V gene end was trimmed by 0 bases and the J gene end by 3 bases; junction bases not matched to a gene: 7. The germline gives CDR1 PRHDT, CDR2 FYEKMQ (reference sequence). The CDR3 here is CASSLGLAGGRRTDTQYF. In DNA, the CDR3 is TGTGCCAGCAGCTTAGGACTAGCGGGAGGCCGGAGGACAGATACGCAGTATTTT.

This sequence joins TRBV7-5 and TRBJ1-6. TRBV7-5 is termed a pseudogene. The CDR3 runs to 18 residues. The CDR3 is CARSPGGRGLIYNSPLHF. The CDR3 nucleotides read TGTGCCAGAAGCCCCGGGGGGCGGGGGCTTATCTATAATTCACCCCTCCACTTT.

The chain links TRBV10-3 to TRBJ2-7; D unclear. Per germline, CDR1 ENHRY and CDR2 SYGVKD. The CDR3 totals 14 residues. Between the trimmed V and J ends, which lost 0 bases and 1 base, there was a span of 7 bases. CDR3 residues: CAISESWLSYEQYF. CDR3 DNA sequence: TGTGCCATCAGTGAGTCTTGGCTGTCCTACGAGCAGTACTTC.

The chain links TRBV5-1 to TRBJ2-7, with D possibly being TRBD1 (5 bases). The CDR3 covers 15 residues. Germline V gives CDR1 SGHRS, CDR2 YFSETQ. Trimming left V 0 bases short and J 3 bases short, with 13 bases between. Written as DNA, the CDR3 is TGCGCCAGCAGCTTGGCTCAGGGCCTCCTCTACGAGCAGTACTTC. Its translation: CASSLAQGLLYEQYF.

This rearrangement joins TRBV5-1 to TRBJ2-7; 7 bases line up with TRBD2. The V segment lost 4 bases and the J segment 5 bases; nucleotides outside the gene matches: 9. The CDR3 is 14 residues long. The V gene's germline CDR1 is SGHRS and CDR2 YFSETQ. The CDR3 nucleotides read TGCGCCAGCAGCCAGGGACTAATCCTTCACGAGCAGTACTTC. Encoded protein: CASSQGLILHEQYF.

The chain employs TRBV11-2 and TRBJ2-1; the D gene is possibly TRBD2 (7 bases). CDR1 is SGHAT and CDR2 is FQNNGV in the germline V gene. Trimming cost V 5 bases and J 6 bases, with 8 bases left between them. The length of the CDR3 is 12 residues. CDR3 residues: CASSRGANEQFF. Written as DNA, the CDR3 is TGTGCCAGCAGCCGGGGGGCCAATGAGCAGTTCTTC.

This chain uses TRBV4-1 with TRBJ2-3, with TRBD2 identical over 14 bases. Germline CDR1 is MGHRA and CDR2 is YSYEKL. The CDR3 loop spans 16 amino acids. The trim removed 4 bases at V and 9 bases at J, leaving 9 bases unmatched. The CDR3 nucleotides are TGCGCCAGCAGCCTGGGGACTAGCGGGAGTTCCGGGACGCAGTATTTT. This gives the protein CASSLGTSGSSGTQYF.

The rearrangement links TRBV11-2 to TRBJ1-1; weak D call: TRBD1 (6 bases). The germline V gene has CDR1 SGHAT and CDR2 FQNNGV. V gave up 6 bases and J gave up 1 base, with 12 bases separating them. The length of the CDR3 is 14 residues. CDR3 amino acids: CASRPDRKNTEAFF. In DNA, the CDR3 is TGTGCCAGCAGGCCGGACAGAAAGAACACTGAAGCTTTCTTT.

The CDR3 sequence is CASSSALGRYEQYF. CDR3 DNA sequence: TGTGCCAGCAGTTCCGCCCTGGGGCGCTACGAGCAGTACTTC. V is TRBV28 and J is TRBJ2-7; tentatively, D is TRBD1 (5 bases). Germline CDR1 and CDR2: MDHEN and SYDVKM. The CDR3 runs to 14 residues. The V end lost 4 bases, the J end lost 3 bases, and 13 bases lay between the germline ends.

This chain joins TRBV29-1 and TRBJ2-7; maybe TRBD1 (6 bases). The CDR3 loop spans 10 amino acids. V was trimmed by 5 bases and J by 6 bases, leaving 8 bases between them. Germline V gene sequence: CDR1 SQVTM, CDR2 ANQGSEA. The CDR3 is CSVTQGEQYF. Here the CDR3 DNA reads TGCAGCGTTACACAGGGCGAGCAGTACTTC.